This T cell receptor (beta chain) is from a study of blood T cell repertoires in COVID-19. As for the study in general: The samples span acute and convalescent COVID-19 from the United States, Italy and Spain. T cells, B-cell-depleted T cells, or PBMCs provided the cDNA or gDNA that served as material.

In the study's own analysis: By means of reference gene primer amplification, nucleated cell counts were estimated. The method was immunoSEQ multiplex PCR; TCRdb's version includes in-frame clones alone and lacks a portion of them. V and J calls and clone size follow that table, whereas D and trimming were derived from the DNA. The table has about 45,000 clones, about 85% seen once. CDR3 size: 15 residues. J was trimmed by 8 bases and V by 5 bases; bases with no gene match: 12. Germline values: CDR1 SGHTA, CDR2 FQGNSA. The rearrangement links TRBV7-2 to TRBJ1-2; 9 bases are shared with TRBD1. The source of this sequence is a woman of 80 years or more with acute or convalescent COVID-19. Sequencing used peripheral blood. In DNA form, the CDR3 reads TGTGCCAGCAGCCCCCCCTCGGGACAGGGACAAGGCTACACCTTC. The encoded protein is CASSPPSGQGQGYTF. Full variable domain (missing parts from reference TRBV7-2 and TRBJ1-2): GAGVSQSPSNKVTEKGKDVELRCDPISGHTALYWYRQSLGQGLEFLIYFQGNSAPDKSGLPSDRFSAERTGGSVSTLTIQRTQQEDSAVYLCASSPPSGQGQGYTFGSGTRLTVV.